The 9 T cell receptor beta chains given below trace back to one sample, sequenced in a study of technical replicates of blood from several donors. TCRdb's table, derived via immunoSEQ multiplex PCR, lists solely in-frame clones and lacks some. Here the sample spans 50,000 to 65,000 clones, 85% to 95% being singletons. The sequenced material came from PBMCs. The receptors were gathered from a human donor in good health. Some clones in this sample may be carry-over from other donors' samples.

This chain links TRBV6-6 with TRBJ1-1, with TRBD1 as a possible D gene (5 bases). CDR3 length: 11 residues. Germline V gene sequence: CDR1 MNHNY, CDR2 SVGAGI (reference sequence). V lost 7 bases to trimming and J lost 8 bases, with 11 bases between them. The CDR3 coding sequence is TGTGCCAGCACCGCATCAGGGGAAGCTTTCTTT. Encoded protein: CASTASGEAFF.

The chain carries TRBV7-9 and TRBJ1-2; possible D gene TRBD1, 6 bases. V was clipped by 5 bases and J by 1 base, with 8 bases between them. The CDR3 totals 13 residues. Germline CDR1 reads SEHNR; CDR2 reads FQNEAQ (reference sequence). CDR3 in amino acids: CASSRTDNYGYTF. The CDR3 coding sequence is TGTGCCAGCAGCCGGACAGATAACTATGGCTACACCTTC.

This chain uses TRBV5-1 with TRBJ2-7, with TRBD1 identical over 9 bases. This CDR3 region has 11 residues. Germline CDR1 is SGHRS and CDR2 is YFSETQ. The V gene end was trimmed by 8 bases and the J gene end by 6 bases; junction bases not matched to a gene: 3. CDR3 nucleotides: TGCGCCAGTGGGACAGGGTTCGAGCAGTACTTC. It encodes CASGTGFEQYF. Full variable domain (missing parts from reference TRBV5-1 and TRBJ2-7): KAGVTQTPRYLIKTRGQQVTLSCSPISGHRSVSWYQQTPGQGLQFLFEYFSETQRNKGNFPGRFSGRQFSNSRSEMNVSTLELGDSALYLCASGTGFEQYFGPGTRLTVT.

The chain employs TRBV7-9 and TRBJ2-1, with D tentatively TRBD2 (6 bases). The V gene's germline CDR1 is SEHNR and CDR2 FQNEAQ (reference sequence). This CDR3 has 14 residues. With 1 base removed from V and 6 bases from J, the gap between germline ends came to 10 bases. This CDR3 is CASSLVGSGNEQFF. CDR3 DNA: TGTGCCAGCAGCTTAGTCGGTAGCGGCAATGAGCAGTTCTTC. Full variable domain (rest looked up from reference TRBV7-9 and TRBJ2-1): DTGVSQNPRHKITKRGQNVTFRCDPISEHNRLYWYRQTLGQGPEFLTYFQNEAQLEKSRLLSDRFSAERPKGSFSTLEIQRTEQGDSAMYLCASSLVGSGNEQFFGPGTRLTVL.

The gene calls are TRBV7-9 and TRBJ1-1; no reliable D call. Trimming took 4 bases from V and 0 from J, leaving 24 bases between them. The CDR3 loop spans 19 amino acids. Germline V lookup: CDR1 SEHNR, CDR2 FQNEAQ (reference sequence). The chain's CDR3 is CASSYPMGPRENMNTEAFF. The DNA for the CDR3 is TGTGCCAGCAGCTACCCAATGGGCCCGAGGGAGAACATGAACACTGAAGCTTTCTTT.

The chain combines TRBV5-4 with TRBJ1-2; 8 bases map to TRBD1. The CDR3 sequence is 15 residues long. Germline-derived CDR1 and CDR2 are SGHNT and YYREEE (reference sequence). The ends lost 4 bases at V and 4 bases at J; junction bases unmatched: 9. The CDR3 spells CASSPRQGMGYGYTF. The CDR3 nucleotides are TGTGCCAGCAGCCCCCGACAGGGGATGGGCTATGGCTACACCTTC.

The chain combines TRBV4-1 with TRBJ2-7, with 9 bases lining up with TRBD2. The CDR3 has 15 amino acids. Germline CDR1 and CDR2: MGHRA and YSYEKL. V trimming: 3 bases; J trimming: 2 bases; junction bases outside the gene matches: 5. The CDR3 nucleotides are TGCGCCAGCAGCCAGGCGGGAGGGACCCCCTACGAGCAGTACTTC. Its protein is CASSQAGGTPYEQYF.

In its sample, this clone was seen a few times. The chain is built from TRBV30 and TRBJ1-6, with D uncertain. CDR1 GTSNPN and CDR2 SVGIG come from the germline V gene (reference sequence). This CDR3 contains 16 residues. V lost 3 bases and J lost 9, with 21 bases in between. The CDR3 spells CAWSSRRRGGGSPLHF. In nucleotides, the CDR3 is TGTGCCTGGAGCTCAAGACGACGGGGTGGTGGTTCACCCCTCCACTTT.

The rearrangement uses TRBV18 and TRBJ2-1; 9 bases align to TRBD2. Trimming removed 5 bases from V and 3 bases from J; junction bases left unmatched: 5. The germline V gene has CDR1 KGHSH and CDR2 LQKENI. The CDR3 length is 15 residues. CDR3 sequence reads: CASSSRTSDYNEQFF. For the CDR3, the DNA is TGTGCCAGCTCATCAAGGACTAGCGACTACAATGAGCAGTTCTTC.